The 31 T cell receptor beta chains below were found in one sample sequenced in a study of T cell clusters in autoimmune cytopenias. Each sample's input was 200 to 300 ng genomic DNA, some 38,000 genome equivalents. Multiplex touch-down PCR amplified TRB using TRB-A and TRB-B pools in one tube. Reprocessing the multiplex PCR reads, TCRdb reports a single entry for every CDR3 protein and omits DNA. The sample shows about 5,500 distinct CDR3 sequences, and around 7% sits with its ten largest clones. This sample was also put to use in a study of T cell repertoires in aging, cancer and after chemotherapy.

Sequencing input: peripheral blood. Source of these receptors: a human donor in good health.

V usage is TRBV6-4 and J usage is TRBJ2-1; the D call of TRBD2 rests on TCRdb alone, since no DNA is present to check it. Germline CDR1 is MRHNA and CDR2 is SNTAGT. The CDR3 extends over 16 amino acids. The CDR3 loop is CASSGGGSGSRNEQFF.

Considering frequency, this clonotype is medium-sized. The J gene is TRBJ2-7, the V gene TRBV19; checking the TCRdb D call of TRBD1 is not possible without DNA. The CDR3 runs to 13 residues. CDR1 and CDR2 from the germline V gene are LNHDA and SQIVND (reference sequence). This CDR3 is CATSYPVPYEQYF.

The chain employs TRBV5-5 and TRBJ2-3; absent DNA, TCRdb's TRBD1 call cannot be checked. Per germline, CDR1 SGHKS and CDR2 YYEKEE (reference sequence). The CDR3 covers 12 residues. CDR3 region: CASSAGTDTQYF.

The CDR3 is CSVSGTTRIQYF. The V gene is TRBV29-1, the J gene TRBJ2-5; TCRdb selects TRBD2, and the lack of DNA leaves this call unchecked. The germline V gene has CDR1 SQVTM and CDR2 ANQGSEA. The CDR3 length is 12 residues.

This clonotype ranks as medium-sized in terms of frequency. The chain links TRBV19 to TRBJ2-7; the D gene TCRdb calls, TRBD1, cannot be checked with no DNA. The V gene's germline CDR1 is LNHDA and CDR2 SQIVND (reference sequence). The CDR3 has 13 amino acids. The CDR3 loop reads CASRKTESYEQYF.

In terms of frequency, this clonotype is medium-sized. CDR3 in amino acids: CASSLAGPISGANVLTF. This chain joins TRBV5-4 and TRBJ2-6; checking the TCRdb D call of TRBD1 is not possible without DNA. The CDR3 covers 17 residues. CDR1 SGHNT and CDR2 YYREEE come from the germline V gene (reference sequence).

This rearrangement joins TRBV6-6 to TRBJ1-2; TCRdb selects TRBD1, and the lack of DNA leaves this call unchecked. This CDR3 has 16 amino acids. Germline CDR1 reads MNHNY; CDR2 reads SVGAGI (reference sequence). CDR3 sequence: CASSFRDRGHNYGYTF.

The chain employs TRBV12-3 or TRBV12-4 and TRBJ2-7; there is no DNA to check the TCRdb D call of TRBD1. The CDR3 length is 11 residues. CDR3 region: CASSLGGEQYF.

This clonotype is medium-sized by frequency. CDR3 amino acids: CASRLSRPNQPQHF. V and J are TRBV27 and TRBJ1-5. The CDR3 is 14 residues long. The germline CDR1 and CDR2 sequences are MNHEY and SMNVEV (reference sequence).

This clonotype is called medium-sized (0.01 to 0.1%) based on its frequency. The CDR3 reads CASSLAPTGRSYEQYF. This chain joins TRBV27 and TRBJ2-7; the D call from TCRdb, TRBD1, cannot be confirmed without DNA. The germline CDR1 and CDR2 sequences are MNHEY and SMNVEV (reference sequence). The CDR3 extends over 16 amino acids.

This clonotype registers medium-sized by frequency. The chain combines TRBV19 with TRBJ2-5. Germline lookup yields CDR1 LNHDA and CDR2 SQIVND (reference sequence). The CDR3 contains 12 residues. CDR3 residues: CASSIGGETQYF. Supplemented by reference TRBV19 and TRBJ2-5, the full variable domain reads DGGITQSPKYLFRKEGQNVTLSCEQNLNHDAMYWYRQDPGQGLRLIYYSQIVNDFQKGDIAEGYSVSREKKESFPLTVTSAQKNPTAFYLCASSIGGETQYFGPGTRLLVL.

The rearrangement links TRBV11-2 to TRBJ1-4; TCRdb proposes TRBD1, but this gene call is untestable without DNA. Germline V gives CDR1 SGHAT, CDR2 FQNNGV. This CDR3 contains 13 residues. The chain's CDR3 is CASSPGESEKLFF.

Frequency places this clonotype as medium-sized. V is TRBV5-5 and J is TRBJ2-3; checking the TCRdb D call of TRBD1 is not possible without DNA. Per germline, CDR1 SGHKS and CDR2 YYEKEE (reference sequence). CDR3 length equals 17 residues. The CDR3 spells CASSLRPGTGITDTQYF.

According to its frequency, this clonotype is medium-sized. The genes are TRBV6-2 or TRBV6-3 and TRBJ1-6. CDR3 length: 15 amino acids. Germline V gene lookup returns CDR1 MNHEY and CDR2 SVGEGT. The CDR3 protein is CASSYSRFGSSPLHF.

This sequence joins TRBV20-1 and TRBJ1-1; the D call from TCRdb, TRBD1, cannot be confirmed without DNA. This CDR3 has 15 residues. Germline V gene data show CDR1 as DFQATT and CDR2 as SNEGSKA (reference sequence). The CDR3 sequence is CSARDRNRGDTEAFF.

This clonotype shows up as medium-sized (0.01 to 0.1%) by frequency. The chain couples TRBV20-1 to TRBJ2-3; TCRdb lists TRBD2, though no DNA is available to test this call. CDR3 length equals 14 residues. Per germline, CDR1 DFQATT and CDR2 SNEGSKA (reference sequence). Here the CDR3 reads CSARLAGNLDTQYF.

The chain joins TRBV10-3 to TRBJ1-3; checking the TCRdb D call of TRBD1 is not possible without DNA. Germline V gene lookup returns CDR1 ENHRY and CDR2 SYGVKD. The CDR3 length is 14 residues. CDR3 protein: CATGDTRSGNTIYF.

This clonotype registers medium-sized by frequency. The V and J genes are TRBV6-5 and TRBJ2-7; the D gene TCRdb calls, TRBD2, cannot be checked with no DNA. This CDR3 region has 13 residues. Germline CDR1 is MNHEY and CDR2 is SVGAGI. CDR3 loop: CASSSGSTYEQYF.

The genes are TRBV20-1 and TRBJ2-2; the D gene TCRdb calls, TRBD1, cannot be checked with no DNA. The germline gives CDR1 DFQATT, CDR2 SNEGSKA (reference sequence). The CDR3 contains 13 residues. CDR3: CSARAGGVGELFF.

This clonotype counts as medium-sized by frequency. The V gene is TRBV6-5, the J gene TRBJ2-5; TCRdb picks TRBD2, but there is no DNA to check that call. Germline V gives CDR1 MNHEY, CDR2 SVGAGI. This CDR3 spans 17 amino acids. The CDR3 reads CASSEGTSGTYQETQYF.

The J gene is TRBJ2-2, the V gene TRBV19. CDR3 length equals 12 residues. Germline CDR1 LNHDA, CDR2 SQIVND (reference sequence). CDR3 sequence reads: CASSIRSGELFF.

By frequency, this clonotype registers medium-sized. The chain couples TRBV6-5 to TRBJ2-7; as DNA is missing, the TRBD2 call by TCRdb cannot be tested. The CDR3 extends over 14 amino acids. From germline, CDR1 is MNHEY and CDR2 SVGAGI. CDR3: CASSVNFGGYEQYF.

This chain connects TRBV12-3 or TRBV12-4 to TRBJ2-3; as DNA is missing, the TRBD1 call by TCRdb cannot be tested. CDR3 size: 15 residues. The CDR3 spells CASGRLTGNTDTQYF.

This clonotype is identified as medium-sized from frequency. This chain joins TRBV27 and TRBJ2-7; TCRdb's D call, TRBD2, is unchecked because there is no DNA. The CDR3 covers 14 residues. The germline gives CDR1 MNHEY, CDR2 SMNVEV (reference sequence). The CDR3 sequence: CAGPPSGGSDEQYF.

Frequency places this clonotype as medium-sized (0.01 to 0.1%). The chain links TRBV5-6 to TRBJ2-3. CDR3 size: 12 residues. Germline assignment: CDR1 SGHDT and CDR2 YYEEEE. The CDR3 is CASSFGADTQYF.

This clonotype registers medium-sized by frequency. The chain uses TRBV27 and TRBJ2-5; the TRBD2 assignment by TCRdb is unverifiable without DNA. The CDR3 sequence is 13 residues long. CDR1 and CDR2 from the germline V gene are MNHEY and SMNVEV (reference sequence). The CDR3 sequence: CASSRWEGETQYF.

The chain has TRBV10-3 and TRBJ1-1. Per the germline V gene, CDR1 is ENHRY and CDR2 is SYGVKD. The CDR3 covers 12 residues. This CDR3 reads CAISDPTRRAFF.

This clonotype shows up as medium-sized by frequency. The V call is TRBV5-4, the J call TRBJ1-2; TCRdb selects TRBD1, and the lack of DNA leaves this call unchecked. Germline V gives CDR1 SGHNT, CDR2 YYREEE (reference sequence). The length of the CDR3 is 15 residues. This CDR3 is CASSQRQGVNYGYTF.

The V and J genes are TRBV20-1 and TRBJ2-1; TCRdb outputs TRBD2, but without DNA this stays unchecked. Looked up from germline, CDR1 is DFQATT and CDR2 is SNEGSKA (reference sequence). The CDR3 has 13 amino acids. The CDR3 loop is CSAPGGYYNEQFF.

In terms of frequency, this clonotype is medium-sized. The rearrangement links TRBV18 to TRBJ1-4; the TCRdb D gene call, TRBD1, has no DNA to confirm it. Per the germline V gene, CDR1 is KGHSH and CDR2 is LQKENI. The CDR3 sequence is 15 residues long. The CDR3 reads CASSQPGTGSEKLFF.

This chain joins TRBV15 and TRBJ1-3. Per germline, CDR1 LNHNV and CDR2 YYDKDF (reference sequence). The CDR3 runs to 16 residues. The CDR3 here is CATSRDPGYSGNTIYF.